Below are 5 T cell receptor beta chains sequenced from a single sample in a study of metastatic and nonmetastatic thyroid tumors. All patients were treatment-naive before thyroid surgery. TCRdb reprocessed the PCR reads using MiXCR. Altogether around 23,000 clones are present, roughly 22% being singletons, with the ten largest covering under 30%. Material for sequencing was blood. The receptor source for this set is a female donor with papillary thyroid cancer or a benign thyroid nodule (not recorded which). Some clones in this sample may be carry-over from other donors' samples.

This clone was recorded at least ten times. The chain combines TRBV5-1 with TRBJ1-1; D is perhaps TRBD1 (5 bases). V was cut by 4 bases and J by 2 bases, with 18 bases left in between. Germline V lookup: CDR1 SGHRS, CDR2 YFSETQ. The CDR3 covers 16 residues. CDR3 sequence: CASSPDSFSSNTEAFF. CDR3 nucleotides: TGCGCCAGCAGCCCTGACAGTTTTTCTTCAAACACTGAAGCTTTCTTT. Together with reference TRBV5-1 and TRBJ1-1, the CDR3 gives the full variable domain: KAGVTQTPRYLIKTRGQQVTLSCSPISGHRSVSWYQQTPGQGLQFLFEYFSETQRNKGNFPGRFSGRQFSNSRSEMNVSTLELGDSALYLCASSPDSFSSNTEAFFGQGTRLTVV.

This clone was detected a few times. The germline gene is not matched at one end of the junction; a read error may be the cause. The V gene is TRBV3-1, the J gene TRBJ1-4; unclear D gene. Germline V gene lookup returns CDR1 LGHDT and CDR2 YNNKEL (reference sequence). The CDR3 has 12 amino acids. In DNA, the CDR3 is TGTGCCAACAGCCTTCCTCATGAAAAACCGTTTTTT. Protein: CANSLPHEKPFF. Using reference TRBV3-1 and TRBJ1-4 for the parts outside the CDR3, the full variable domain is DTAVSQTPKYLVTQMGNDKSIKCEQNLGHDTMYWYKQDSKKFLKIMFSYNNKELIINETVPNRFSPKSPDKAHLNLHINSLELGDSAVYFCANSLPHEKPFFGSGTQLSVL.

Many counts were recorded for this clone. The chain couples TRBV6-1 to TRBJ2-1; the D is unclear. Trimming cost V 6 bases and J 7 bases, with 22 bases left between them. The CDR3 has 16 residues. Germline V gene sequence: CDR1 MNHNS, CDR2 SASEGT. In DNA form, the CDR3 reads TGTGCCAGCAGGTTATACGCCTCGGTCGTAAATAATGAGCAGTTCTTC. Translating it yields CASRLYASVVNNEQFF.

The table lists this clone with a few counts. The V and J genes are TRBV12-3 or TRBV12-4 and TRBJ2-7; D remains unclear. CDR3 length: 12 residues. V was shortened by 8 bases and J by 3 bases, with 11 bases between the two germline ends. The CDR3 DNA sequence: TGTGCCAGCGGCCTCTCTATCTACGAGCAGTACTTC. Translation: CASGLSIYEQYF.

The J gene is TRBJ1-2, the V gene TRBV28; the match to TRBD1 covers 8 bases. The germline CDR1 and CDR2 sequences are MDHEN and SYDVKM. Trimming took 6 bases from V and 0 from J; bases not matched to a gene: 6. The CDR3 is 15 amino acids. The CDR3 DNA follows: TGTGCCAGCAGGTTCCGGGACAGGCCTAACTATGGCTACACCTTC. Protein: CASRFRDRPNYGYTF.